These 28 T cell receptor beta chains came from one sample sequenced in a study of T cells in Graves' hyperthyroidism and ophthalmopathy. Researchers amplified the TCR beta CDR3 regions from RNA transcripts. In the first-round RT-PCR of the TCR CDR3, the HTBI primer set was used. MiXCR was run by TCRdb on the multiplex PCR reads, yielding one entry per CDR3 protein. This table holds 550,000 to 800,000 distinct CDR3 sequences, around a sixth found once. What was sequenced was blood. The receptors were sampled from a man aged 50 to 60 with Graves' hyperthyroidism.

In this sample, this clonotype turned up a few times. The gene calls are TRBV28 and TRBJ2-1; the D gene is possibly TRBD2 (5 bases). This CDR3 has 15 amino acids. V was pared by 8 bases and J by 1 base, with 15 bases between. CDR1 is MDHEN and CDR2 is SYDVKM in the germline V gene. This chain's CDR3 is CASFGQEVSYNEQFF. As DNA, the CDR3 is TGTGCCAGCTTTGGGCAGGAGGTTTCCTACAATGAGCAGTTCTTC.

Regarding this clonotype: A much larger clone lies a single base off, so this may be a read error. V and J are TRBV27 and TRBJ1-5; D not certain. V dropped 5 bases and J dropped 5 bases, with 16 bases sitting between them. CDR3 length: 15 residues. CDR1 and CDR2 (germline): MNHEY, SMNVEV (reference sequence). CDR3 coding DNA: TGTGCCAGCAGTCAGATTACCGGCTGCGATCAGCCCCAGCATTTT. Its protein product is CASSQITGCDQPQHF.

In its sample, this clonotype was seen a few times. V usage is TRBV5-1 and J usage is TRBJ1-1, with D tentatively TRBD1 (6 bases). CDR3 length: 14 residues. Deletions cut 3 bases from V and 3 bases from J, with 12 bases between. Germline V gives CDR1 SGHRS, CDR2 YFSETQ. CDR3 protein: CASSSGTSYTEAFF. The CDR3 DNA sequence: TGCGCCAGCAGCTCCGGGACATCCTACACTGAAGCTTTCTTT.

The chain employs TRBV6-2 or TRBV6-3 and TRBJ2-1; D may be TRBD2 (6 bases). Germline V gene sequence: CDR1 MNHEY, CDR2 SVGEGT. Trimming shortened V by 10 bases and J by 7 bases, and 11 bases separated the two germline ends. The CDR3 consists of 11 residues. The CDR3 sequence: CATGSGNEQFF. The CDR3 nucleotides read TGTGCCACAGGAAGCGGGAATGAGCAGTTCTTC.

This clonotype has ten or more counts. The V and J genes are TRBV2 and TRBJ1-1, with TRBD1 identical over 8 bases. The CDR3 extends over 15 amino acids. V gave up 4 bases and J gave up 4 bases; unmatched junction bases: 8. Germline CDR1 SNHLY, CDR2 FYNNEI. The CDR3 bases are TGTGCCAGCAGTGGAGTTACAGGGGGAGGCACTGAAGCTTTCTTT. This encodes CASSGVTGGGTEAFF.

This sequence joins TRBV28 and TRBJ1-1; D is ambiguous. The CDR3 extends over 11 amino acids. Germline V gene lookup returns CDR1 MDHEN and CDR2 SYDVKM. With 3 bases removed from V and 11 bases from J, the gap between germline ends came to 10 bases. CDR3 region: CASSLDSLAFF. The CDR3 DNA sequence: TGTGCCAGCAGTTTGGATAGTCTGGCTTTCTTT.

This clonotype has ten or more counts. The chain combines TRBV28 with TRBJ1-5; a possible D gene is TRBD1 (5 bases). V dropped 7 bases and J dropped 0 bases, with 13 bases sitting between them. CDR1 MDHEN and CDR2 SYDVKM come from the germline V gene. The CDR3 extends over 15 amino acids. The CDR3 sequence is CASNWGPYSNQPQHF. CDR3 in DNA: TGTGCCAGCAATTGGGGACCTTATAGCAATCAGCCCCAGCATTTT. Drawing the rest from reference TRBV28 and TRBJ1-5, the complete variable domain is DVKVTQSSRYLVKRTGEKVFLECVQDMDHENMFWYRQDPGLGLRLIYFSYDVKMKEKGDIPEGYSVSREKKERFSLILESASTNQTSMYLCASNWGPYSNQPQHFGDGTRLSIL.

This chain connects TRBV27 to TRBJ2-2, with D perhaps TRBD2 (5 bases). The CDR3 is 15 residues long. CDR1 is MNHEY, CDR2 SMNVEV, per germline (reference sequence). Trimming removed 6 bases at V and 10 bases at J, with 21 bases between. The CDR3, as DNA: TGTGCCAGCAGCCCAAAAGGCGCGGGTTGGGAGGAGCTGTTTTTT. Amino acids: CASSPKGAGWEELFF.

This clonotype has a count of ten or more. The chain couples TRBV5-1 to TRBJ2-1; tentatively, D is TRBD1 (5 bases). CDR1 is SGHRS and CDR2 is YFSETQ in the germline V gene. The CDR3 length is 14 residues. V was trimmed by 0 bases and J by 6 bases, leaving 10 bases between them. The CDR3, as DNA: TGCGCCAGCAGCTTGGAGCCAGGGATCAATGAGCAGTTCTTC. Amino acid sequence: CASSLEPGINEQFF.

This clonotype was seen ten or more times. The chain is built from TRBV2 and TRBJ2-7; D ambiguous. Germline V gene data show CDR1 as SNHLY and CDR2 as FYNNEI. CDR3 length: 13 amino acids. V lost 8 bases, J lost 1 base, and 12 bases lay in between. The CDR3 DNA reads as TGTGCCAGCTGGGTGCGCACGTCCTACGAGCAGTACTTC. It specifies CASWVRTSYEQYF.

CDR3 in amino acids: CATRDEGVREQYF. The DNA for the CDR3 is TGTGCCACCCGGGACGAGGGTGTTCGGGAGCAGTACTTC. This sequence joins TRBV10-3 and TRBJ2-7; perhaps D is TRBD1 or TRBD2 (5 bases each). The length of the CDR3 is 13 residues. Germline CDR1 reads ENHRY; CDR2 reads SYGVKD. V dropped 10 bases and J dropped 7 bases, with 20 bases sitting between them.

This clonotype was observed a few times. V gene TRBV18 combines with J gene TRBJ1-5; weak D call: TRBD1 (6 bases). From germline, CDR1 is KGHSH and CDR2 LQKENI. The CDR3 covers 15 residues. Trimming took off 4 bases at V and 3 bases at J, with 13 bases between the two ends. The CDR3: CASSRTRDINQPQHF. The DNA of the CDR3 is TGTGCCAGCTCACGGACCCGGGACATCAATCAGCCCCAGCATTTT.

V is TRBV5-6 and J is TRBJ1-3; D gene unclear. V was cut by 2 bases and J by 0 bases, with 9 bases left in between. The length of the CDR3 is 15 residues. CDR1 is SGHDT, CDR2 YYEEEE, per germline. The CDR3 protein is CASSLTATSGNTIYF. The CDR3 coding sequence is TGTGCCAGCAGCTTAACGGCCACCTCTGGAAACACCATATATTTT.

CDR3 protein: CASRGWQGGETQYF. In DNA, the CDR3 is TGTGCCAGTAGGGGTTGGCAGGGAGGAGAGACCCAGTACTTC. The chain joins TRBV12-3 or TRBV12-4 to TRBJ2-5, with D perhaps matching TRBD2 (6 bases). This CDR3 is 14 amino acids long. V lost 9 bases and J lost 4, with 18 bases in between.

This clonotype was seen more than once but under ten times. The rearrangement links TRBV6-1 to TRBJ1-1, with 9 bases identical to TRBD1. Trimming removed 5 bases from V and 7 bases from J; junction bases left unmatched: 8. This CDR3 has 14 residues. CDR1 MNHNS and CDR2 SASEGT come from the germline V gene. This CDR3 reads CASSRDRAVVEAFF. CDR3 DNA: TGTGCCAGCAGTAGGGACAGGGCGGTGGTTGAAGCTTTCTTT.

This clonotype was recorded many times. The chain couples TRBV11-2 to TRBJ2-1; possibly TRBD2 for D (6 bases). With 1 base removed from V and 2 bases from J, the gap between germline ends came to 12 bases. Germline V gene sequence: CDR1 SGHAT, CDR2 FQNNGV. The CDR3 is made up of 16 amino acids. This chain's CDR3 is CASSLVLTSTYNEQFF. DNA for the CDR3: TGTGCCAGCAGCTTAGTTCTGACTAGTACCTACAATGAGCAGTTCTTC. The complete variable domain, with remaining parts taken from reference TRBV11-2 and TRBJ2-1, reads EAGVAQSPRYKIIEKRQSVAFWCNPISGHATLYWYQQILGQGPKLLIQFQNNGVVDDSQLPKDRFSAERLKGVDSTLKIQPAKLEDSAVYLCASSLVLTSTYNEQFFGPGTRLTVL.

There are a few counts of this clonotype. This sequence joins TRBV27 and TRBJ1-2; 8 nucleotides line up with TRBD1. This CDR3 region has 13 residues. Trimming at V came to 4 bases and at J to 8 bases, leaving 6 bases not matched to a gene. The germline V gene encodes CDR1 MNHEY and CDR2 SMNVEV (reference sequence). The CDR3 nucleotides are TGTGCCAGCAGTTCCCGACAGGGGCAAGGCTACACCTTC. It is translated as CASSSRQGQGYTF.

This clonotype was detected a few times. The chain couples TRBV12-3 or TRBV12-4 to TRBJ1-1, with TRBD1 as a possible D gene (5 bases). There are 15 residues in the CDR3. The V end was cut by 6 bases, the J end by 4 bases, with 18 bases between. CDR3 in amino acids: CASSRSPHGGTEAFF. As DNA, the CDR3 is TGTGCCAGCAGCCGTTCCCCCCACGGGGGCACTGAAGCTTTCTTT.

The table lists this clonotype with a few counts. The V gene is TRBV27, the J gene TRBJ2-3; possibly TRBD1 for D (5 bases). CDR1 is MNHEY and CDR2 is SMNVEV in the germline V gene (reference sequence). The CDR3 sequence is 16 residues long. V was pared by 5 bases and J by 2 bases, with 17 bases between. The CDR3 here is CASSDLTGIHTDTQYF. The CDR3 coding sequence is TGTGCCAGCAGTGATTTAACAGGAATTCACACAGATACGCAGTATTTT.

This clonotype showed up many times. The chain links TRBV2 to TRBJ2-7; unclear D gene. The CDR3 runs to 14 residues. The V and J ends lost 6 bases and 4 bases respectively, with 16 bases between them. The germline gives CDR1 SNHLY, CDR2 FYNNEI. The CDR3 DNA reads TGTGCCAGCAGAAGCCGGATGGGTTTGTACGAGCAGTACTTC. Translation gives CASRSRMGLYEQYF.

This clonotype was seen ten or more times. The chain uses TRBV6-7 and TRBJ1-1; D is unresolved. TRBV6-7 is marked as an open reading frame, function uncertain. The CDR3 consists of 14 residues. V gave up 7 bases and J gave up 1 base, with 13 bases separating them. CDR3 bases: TGTGCCAGCAACCCGTTACAAGCGAACACTGAAGCTTTCTTT. It translates to CASNPLQANTEAFF.

CDR3 in DNA: TGCGCCAGCAGCCAAGATGGAGGGGGGGCAAGCACCGGGGAGCTGTTTTTT. Residues: CASSQDGGGASTGELFF. The chain joins TRBV4-1 to TRBJ2-2, with a possible D match to TRBD2 (7 bases). The CDR3 totals 17 residues. V gave up 0 bases and J gave up 4 bases, with 15 bases separating them. Germline V gene sequence: CDR1 MGHRA, CDR2 YSYEKL.

The chain joins TRBV29-1 to TRBJ1-5; maybe TRBD1 (5 bases). V was shortened by 7 bases and J by 2 bases, with 12 bases between the two germline ends. Germline CDR1 SQVTM, CDR2 ANQGSEA. The CDR3 contains 13 residues. Here the CDR3 DNA reads TGCAGCGCCGTAGACAGCGGCAATCAGCCCCAGCATTTT. Its protein is CSAVDSGNQPQHF. Drawing the rest from reference TRBV29-1 and TRBJ1-5, the complete variable domain is SAVISQKPSRDICQRGTSLTIQCQVDSQVTMMFWYRQQPGQSLTLIATANQGSEATYESGFVIDKFPISRPNLTFSTLTVSNMSPEDSSIYLCSAVDSGNQPQHFGDGTRLSIL.

This clonotype showed up just a few times. The chain couples TRBV3-1 to TRBJ2-5; possibly TRBD2 for D (6 bases). The CDR3 contains 15 residues. Germline CDR1 LGHDT, CDR2 YNNKEL (reference sequence). V lost 0 bases and J lost 3, with 11 bases in between. CDR3 DNA: TGTGCCAGCAGCCAAGATGTTTCTAGCGAAGAGACCCAGTACTTC. It translates to CASSQDVSSEETQYF.

This clonotype was recorded many times. The chain is built from TRBV2 and TRBJ2-2, with D tentatively TRBD1 (6 bases). The CDR3 contains 13 residues. CDR1 and CDR2 from the germline V gene are SNHLY and FYNNEI. V dropped 7 bases and J dropped 4 bases, with 10 bases sitting between them. The CDR3 nucleotides are TGTGCCAGCACCCCGACAGGCACCGGGGAGCTGTTTTTT. Its translation: CASTPTGTGELFF.

Ten or more counts support this clonotype. The J gene is TRBJ2-7, the V gene TRBV27; D uncertain. The CDR3 runs to 16 residues. Germline V gives CDR1 MNHEY, CDR2 SMNVEV (reference sequence). The V end was cut by 7 bases, the J end by 2 bases, with 21 bases between. The CDR3 region is CASNPSTELVPYEQYF. CDR3 sequence (DNA): TGTGCCAGCAATCCATCAACTGAACTGGTCCCCTACGAGCAGTACTTC.

This clonotype appeared many times. The V gene is TRBV9, the J gene TRBJ2-3, with D perhaps being TRBD1 or TRBD2 (6 bases each). The CDR3 sequence is 15 residues long. V lost 0 bases and J 1 base, leaving 9 bases between the germline ends. Germline CDR1 reads SGDLS; CDR2 reads YYNGEE. CDR3 nucleotides: TGTGCCAGCAGCGTAGAGGGGGGCGGCACAGATACGCAGTATTTT. Amino acids: CASSVEGGGTDTQYF. Complete variable domain (other parts from reference TRBV9 and TRBJ2-3): DSGVTQTPKHLITATGQRVTLRCSPRSGDLSVYWYQQSLDQGLQFLIQYYNGEERAKGNILERFSAQQFPDLHSELNLSSLELGDSALYFCASSVEGGGTDTQYFGPGTRLTVL.

The V gene is TRBV27, the J gene TRBJ2-7, with D maybe TRBD1 (5 bases). Trimming left V 3 bases short and J 7 bases short, with 19 bases between. Germline V gene sequence: CDR1 MNHEY, CDR2 SMNVEV (reference sequence). The CDR3 is made up of 15 amino acids. CDR3 region: CASSLAWGGLWEQYF. CDR3 sequence (DNA): TGTGCCAGCAGTTTGGCCTGGGGCGGTCTATGGGAGCAGTACTTC.